Following are 30 T cell receptor beta chains from one sample sequenced in a study of beta chain features in type 1 diabetes (dated by TCRdb to about 2018). Results and caveats for the whole study, not just this receptor: A moderate but significant shortening of TCRB CDR3 length was observed in type 1 diabetes patients in all four CD4+ subsets.

The receptor library was made with the immunoSEQ multiplex PCR assay. The entire isolated RNA was reverse transcribed using the High Capacity cDNA Reverse Transcription Kit, and thus expressed TCRB transcripts were sequenced. TCRdb limited this immuneACCESS table to in-frame rearrangements with V and J called. A share of clones is missing; checked studies link under half to unresolved V genes, and the rest is unexplained. The sample table shows 130,000 or so clones, and 17% are seen once. Roughly 2.6% of the sample goes to the ten largest clones. These receptors have no identified antigens. Input material: central memory CD4+ T cells from blood. Every receptor here comes from a man between 18 and 35 years old with type 1 diabetes.

V gene TRBV6-6 combines with J gene TRBJ2-7; D not resolved. CDR3 length: 11 amino acids. The germline V gene has CDR1 MNHNY and CDR2 SVGAGI (reference sequence). Between the trimmed V and J ends, which lost 5 bases and 0 bases, there was a span of 2 bases. CDR3 DNA: TGTGCCAGCAGTCCCTCCTACGAGCAGTACTTC. It specifies CASSPSYEQYF.

This clone was seen a few times. The V gene is TRBV5-4, the J gene TRBJ2-3, with D perhaps being TRBD1 or TRBD2 (6 bases each). V shed 4 bases and J shed 4 bases, with 19 bases lying between them. Germline CDR1 is SGHNT and CDR2 is YYREEE (reference sequence). The CDR3 is made up of 16 amino acids. CDR3 sequence: CASSTGDTGISDTQYF. The CDR3 DNA follows: TGTGCCAGCAGCACGGGGGACACGGGGATTTCAGATACGCAGTATTTT. Full variable domain (outside the CDR3, taken from reference TRBV5-4 and TRBJ2-3): ETGVTQSPTHLIKTRGQQVTLRCSSQSGHNTVSWYQQALGQGPQFIFQYYREEENGRGNFPPRFSGLQFPNYSSELNVNALELDDSALYLCASSTGDTGISDTQYFGPGTRLTVL.

The chain recombines TRBV29-1 with TRBJ2-7; 7 bases map to TRBD1. The germline gives CDR1 SQVTM, CDR2 ANQGSEA. This CDR3 region has 12 residues. Unmatched junction bases numbered 8, after V lost 7 bases and J lost 5 bases. The CDR3 coding sequence is TGCAGCGGACTGACAGGGATAAACGAGCAGTACTTC. Translating gives CSGLTGINEQYF.

V gene TRBV2 combines with J gene TRBJ2-5; tentatively, D is TRBD1 (8 bases). Trimming removed 7 bases at V and 4 bases at J, with 13 bases between. The CDR3 runs to 13 residues. Germline V gene data show CDR1 as SNHLY and CDR2 as FYNNEI. The CDR3 here is CASINRGGETQYF. The CDR3 DNA follows: TGTGCCAGCATTAACAGGGGGGGAGAGACCCAGTACTTC.

The CDR3 nucleotides read TGCAGTGCTAGAGAAAACTATGGCTACACCTTC. Its protein product is CSARENYGYTF. The chain has TRBV20-1 and TRBJ1-2; D gene unclear. Germline V CDR1 and CDR2: DFQATT, SNEGSKA (reference sequence). The V end lost 0 bases, the J end lost 2 bases, and 1 base lay between the germline ends. The CDR3 spans 11 residues.

The chain recombines TRBV5-1 with TRBJ2-7; no firm D call. The germline CDR1 and CDR2 sequences are SGHRS and YFSETQ. The germline V and J ends were trimmed by 7 bases and 2 bases, with 16 bases remaining between them. This CDR3 contains 14 residues. Here the CDR3 reads CASGTSGPPYEQYF. CDR3 DNA: TGCGCCAGCGGAACTTCCGGGCCCCCCTACGAGCAGTACTTC.

This clone was found a few times. In nucleotides, the CDR3 is TGTGCCAGCAGTTCCGGGGTGGGCACAGATACGCAGTATTTT. Translating gives CASSSGVGTDTQYF. The V call is TRBV6-6, the J call TRBJ2-3; maybe TRBD2 (5 bases). Germline CDR1 MNHNY, CDR2 SVGAGI (reference sequence). The CDR3 has 14 residues. V lost 4 bases and J lost 1, with 9 bases in between.

The chain employs TRBV7-6 and TRBJ1-4; 8 nucleotides line up with TRBD1. CDR1 and CDR2 from the germline V gene are SGHVS and FNYEAQ. V trimming: 5 bases; J trimming: 4 bases; junction bases outside the gene matches: 6. This CDR3 has 15 amino acids. The DNA for the CDR3 is TGTGCCAGCAGCCCCACAGGGGGGATTAATGAAAAACTGTTTTTT. Translated: CASSPTGGINEKLFF.

This clone has only a few counts. The rearrangement links TRBV29-1 to TRBJ2-5; 10 bases line up with TRBD2. This CDR3 contains 14 residues. Per the germline V gene, CDR1 is SQVTM and CDR2 is ANQGSEA. J was trimmed by 5 bases and V by 7 bases; bases with no gene match: 10. In DNA form, the CDR3 reads TGCAGCGCTTCCGGGACTAGCGCGGGGGAGACCCAGTACTTC. It translates to CSASGTSAGETQYF. Variable domain in full (rest from reference TRBV29-1 and TRBJ2-5): SAVISQKPSRDICQRGTSLTIQCQVDSQVTMMFWYRQQPGQSLTLIATANQGSEATYESGFVIDKFPISRPNLTFSTLTVSNMSPEDSSIYLCSASGTSAGETQYFGPGTRLLVL.

This clone was picked up a small number of times. This rearrangement joins TRBV29-1 to TRBJ2-7; tentatively, D is TRBD1 (6 bases). This CDR3 region has 16 residues. V was cut by 7 bases and J by 1 base, with 23 bases left in between. Germline V gene sequence: CDR1 SQVTM, CDR2 ANQGSEA. The CDR3 DNA follows: TGCAGCGCCCGGAAAGGGGGTCGCCCTGAATCCTACGAGCAGTACTTC. This codes for CSARKGGRPESYEQYF.

This clone was observed a few times. This sequence joins TRBV29-1 and TRBJ1-2, with D perhaps matching TRBD1 (6 bases). CDR3 length: 13 residues. Germline CDR1 reads SQVTM; CDR2 reads ANQGSEA. Trimming cost V 1 base and J 8 bases, with 14 bases left between them. The CDR3 loop reads CSVEGDILEGYTF. The CDR3 region has the DNA TGCAGCGTTGAAGGGGACATACTAGAGGGCTACACCTTC.

This clone has just a few counts. CDR3 coding DNA: TGTGCCAGCAGTTTAATGAAGGCAACCTACAATGAGCAGTTCTTC. It specifies CASSLMKATYNEQFF. The chain combines TRBV6-5 with TRBJ2-1, with D unresolved. CDR3 size: 15 residues. V was clipped by 4 bases and J by 2 bases, with 12 bases between them. Germline-derived CDR1 and CDR2 are MNHEY and SVGAGI.

This clone was found a few times. The rearrangement links TRBV20-1 to TRBJ1-5; D uncertain. The germline CDR1 and CDR2 sequences are DFQATT and SNEGSKA (reference sequence). Trimming took 6 bases from V and 7 from J, leaving 10 bases between them. The length of the CDR3 is 11 residues. DNA for the CDR3: TGCAGTGCCCCCACCGGGCAGCCCCAGCATTTT. Protein sequence: CSAPTGQPQHF.

This clone was observed a few times. The V and J genes are TRBV14 and TRBJ2-3; no clear D. The CDR3 has 15 residues. Per the germline V gene, CDR1 is SGHDN and CDR2 is FVKESK. V was cut by 3 bases and J by 1 base, with 11 bases left in between. As DNA, the CDR3 is TGTGCCAGCAGCCATCTTTCAATGGGCACAGATACGCAGTATTTT. Translating gives CASSHLSMGTDTQYF.

The chain carries TRBV5-1 and TRBJ2-5, with D uncertain. The CDR3 has 15 residues. V gave up 3 bases and J gave up 2 bases, with 14 bases separating them. Looked up from germline, CDR1 is SGHRS and CDR2 is YFSETQ. As DNA, the CDR3 is TGCGCCAGCAGCTCTACTGTCTACGGGCAAGAGACCCAGTACTTC. It codes for CASSSTVYGQETQYF.

J is TRBJ2-6 and V is TRBV4-1; the D gene could be TRBD1 or TRBD2 (5 bases each). V shed 2 bases and J shed 1 base, with 12 bases lying between them. The CDR3 runs 17 residues. In germline, CDR1 is MGHRA, CDR2 YSYEKL. The CDR3 sequence is CASSQPGRRSGANVLTF. CDR3 DNA sequence: TGCGCCAGCAGCCAACCGGGACGCAGATCTGGGGCCAACGTCCTGACTTTC.

The V gene is TRBV27, the J gene TRBJ2-7; 12 positions agree with TRBD2. The CDR3 has 16 residues. Germline V CDR1 and CDR2: MNHEY, SMNVEV (reference sequence). With V trimmed by 2 bases and J by 2 bases, 4 bases remained unmatched. The CDR3 spells CASSLKRTSGTYEQYF. CDR3 nucleotides: TGTGCCAGCAGTTTAAAAAGGACTAGCGGGACCTACGAGCAGTACTTC.

This clone turned up a few times. A much larger clone lies one base from this, so it may be a read error. The identical CDR3 is also encoded by other nucleotide sequences in the sample. The chain carries TRBV7-2 and TRBJ2-5; 16 bases align to TRBD2. CDR1 and CDR2 from the germline V gene are SGHTA and FQGNSA. There are 17 residues in the CDR3. Unmatched junction bases numbered 3, after V lost 0 bases and J lost 5 bases. CDR3 sequence (DNA): TGTGCCAGCAGCTTAGCGGGACTAGCGGGGGGGCGGGAGACCCAGTACTTC. This translates into CASSLAGLAGGRETQYF.

The chain joins TRBV4-2 to TRBJ2-3; the D is unclear. The ends were cut back, 0 bases at V and 4 bases at J, with 14 bases in the middle. CDR1 is LGHNA, CDR2 YNFKEQ, per germline. This CDR3 spans 16 amino acids. As DNA, the CDR3 is TGTGCCAGCAGCCAAGATCATCTAGGCCCCCCAGATACGCAGTATTTT. It specifies CASSQDHLGPPDTQYF.

This clone was observed a handful of times. This rearrangement joins TRBV10-3 to TRBJ2-1; 8 nucleotides align to TRBD2. The CDR3 runs 14 residues. V shed 7 bases and J 5 bases; nucleotides not matched to a gene: 7. Germline-derived CDR1 and CDR2 are ENHRY and SYGVKD. The CDR3 sequence is CAINGGGTDNEQFF. The CDR3 DNA reads TGTGCCATCAATGGCGGGGGGACGGACAATGAGCAGTTCTTC.

The chain links TRBV5-1 to TRBJ2-1, with unresolved D. This CDR3 is built from 16 residues. Germline-derived CDR1 and CDR2 are SGHRS and YFSETQ. The V end lost 1 base, the J end lost 2 bases, and 13 bases lay between the germline ends. Here the CDR3 DNA reads TGCGCCAGCAGCTTGATCGAAGCAGGTGCCTACAATGAGCAGTTCTTC. Residues: CASSLIEAGAYNEQFF.

This clone was detected a few times. This chain links TRBV28 with TRBJ2-7; possible D gene TRBD2, 5 bases. The CDR3 has 12 residues. Deletions cut 8 bases from V and 1 base from J, with 9 bases between. Germline loops: CDR1 MDHEN, CDR2 SYDVKM. This chain's CDR3 is CASLRDSYEQYF. DNA for the CDR3: TGTGCCAGCCTCCGGGATTCCTACGAGCAGTACTTC.

This clone was seen a handful of times. The chain combines TRBV7-2 with TRBJ2-2, with a weak D call TRBD2 (6 bases). V shed 4 bases and J shed 6 bases, with 9 bases lying between them. CDR3 length: 13 residues. CDR1 SGHTA and CDR2 FQGNSA come from the germline V gene. CDR3 region: CASSSTSPGELFF. The CDR3 DNA is TGTGCCAGCAGCTCCACTAGCCCCGGGGAGCTGTTTTTT.

The genes are TRBV29-1 and TRBJ1-1; D call uncertain. Between the trimmed V and J ends, which lost 7 bases and 3 bases, there was a span of 15 bases. The CDR3 spans 13 residues. Germline lookup yields CDR1 SQVTM and CDR2 ANQGSEA. The CDR3 DNA follows: TGCAGCGCGCGAGGGAGATTATACACTGAAGCTTTCTTT. Amino acid sequence: CSARGRLYTEAFF.

The rearrangement joins TRBV23-1 to TRBJ2-7; TRBD1 matches at 10 bases. TRBV23-1 is flagged as an ORF with uncertain function. This CDR3 is built from 17 residues. Unmatched junction bases numbered 8, after V lost 3 bases and J lost 0 bases. The CDR3 reads CASSQADRGRASYEQYF. For the CDR3, the DNA is TGCGCCAGCAGTCAGGCCGACAGGGGGCGGGCCTCCTACGAGCAGTACTTC.

There are a few counts of this clone. The chain links TRBV2 to TRBJ2-5; 11 bases are a match to TRBD2. Germline V gene sequence: CDR1 SNHLY, CDR2 FYNNEI. With V trimmed by 4 bases and J by 1 base, 5 bases remained unmatched. This CDR3 contains 16 residues. CDR3 loop: CASSVRGLAAQETQYF. The CDR3 nucleotides read TGTGCCAGCAGTGTCAGGGGACTAGCGGCCCAAGAGACCCAGTACTTC.

This clone has a handful of counts. This chain connects TRBV5-1 to TRBJ2-3; D remains ambiguous. CDR1 and CDR2 (germline): SGHRS, YFSETQ. Trimming pared 5 bases from V and 0 bases from J, leaving 10 bases between. This CDR3 is 14 amino acids long. The CDR3 sequence: CASREGPSTDTQYF. CDR3 DNA: TGCGCCAGCAGGGAAGGGCCCAGCACAGATACGCAGTATTTT.

This clone has just a few counts. The chain employs TRBV10-3 and TRBJ1-5; D ambiguous. The CDR3 spans 15 residues. V was clipped by 6 bases and J by 1 base, with 13 bases between them. Looked up from germline, CDR1 is ENHRY and CDR2 is SYGVKD. The CDR3 spells CAISPGLESNQPQHF. The CDR3 region has the DNA TGTGCCATCAGCCCGGGCCTTGAGAGCAATCAGCCCCAGCATTTT.

This clone showed up just a few times. The chain links TRBV20-1 to TRBJ2-7; the D is unclear. CDR1 and CDR2 (germline): DFQATT, SNEGSKA (reference sequence). This CDR3 region has 11 residues. Trimming took 5 bases from V and 3 from J, leaving 8 bases between them. CDR3 loop: CSAEDGYEQYF. The CDR3 DNA is TGCAGTGCTGAGGACGGCTACGAGCAGTACTTC.

J is TRBJ2-1 and V is TRBV7-3; tentative D call: TRBD1 (6 bases). Trimming shortened V by 5 bases and J by 4 bases, and 21 bases separated the two germline ends. The length of the CDR3 is 17 residues. Germline lookup yields CDR1 SGHTA and CDR2 FQGTGA. The CDR3, as DNA: TGTGCCAGCAGCCCAGGTGGTACACGGCAGGGGTACAATGAGCAGTTCTTC. Encoded protein: CASSPGGTRQGYNEQFF.